Below, one T cell receptor (beta chain) is given with its context. Unmatched junction bases numbered 10, after V lost 5 bases and J lost 6 bases. Germline V gene data show CDR1 as SGHTA and CDR2 as FQGNSA. The CDR3 totals 14 residues. This record belongs to a study of blood T cells in healthy people across ages. Primers used in a second PCR of about 7 to 12 cycles were a sample-barcoded 5' primer and a J-beta primer mix. TCRdb re-called the 5' RACE reads with MiXCR, one entry per CDR3 protein. This table has 800,000 to 950,000 distinct CDR3 sequences, 25% to 30% appearing once. Separately, the same data were catalogued under a study of T cells of mothers and their children.

The sequence was collected from a woman between 40 and 50 years old in good health. The chain joins TRBV7-2 to TRBJ2-7, with 7 bases aligning to TRBD1. Input material: blood. The CDR3 region is CASSAGTVRSEQYF. The CDR3 DNA sequence: TGTGCCAGCAGCGCCGGGACAGTTCGGTCCGAGCAGTACTTC.